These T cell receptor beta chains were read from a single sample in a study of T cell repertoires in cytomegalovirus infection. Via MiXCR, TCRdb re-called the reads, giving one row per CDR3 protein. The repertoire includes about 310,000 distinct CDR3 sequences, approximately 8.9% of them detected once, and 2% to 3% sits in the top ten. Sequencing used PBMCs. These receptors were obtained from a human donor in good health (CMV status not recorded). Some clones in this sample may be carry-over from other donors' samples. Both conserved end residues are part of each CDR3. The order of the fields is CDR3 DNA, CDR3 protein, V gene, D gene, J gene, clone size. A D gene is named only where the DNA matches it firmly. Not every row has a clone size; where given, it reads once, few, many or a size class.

CDR3 DNA: TGTGCCAGCAGTCCCATAGAAAGTATTTCTTTCACAGATACGCAGTATTTT; CDR3 protein: CASSPIESISFTDTQYF; V gene: TRBV12-3/TRBV12-4; D gene: .; J gene: TRBJ2-3; clone size: many
CDR3 DNA: TGTGCCAGCAGTTACTACGACAAGACACGTGAGACCCAGTACTTC; CDR3 protein: CASSYYDKTRETQYF; V gene: TRBV6-2/TRBV6-3; D gene: .; J gene: TRBJ2-5; clone size: .
CDR3 DNA: TGCAGTGCCCGCCCCCGCGCCTTGAACACTGAAGCTTTCTTT; CDR3 protein: CSARPRALNTEAFF; V gene: TRBV20-1; D gene: .; J gene: TRBJ1-1; clone size: many
CDR3 DNA: TGCGCCAGCAGCTTACGGACAGGGAGGAACACTGAAGCTTTCTTT; CDR3 protein: CASSLRTGRNTEAFF; V gene: TRBV5-1; D gene: TRBD1; J gene: TRBJ1-1; clone size: .
CDR3 DNA: TGTGCCAGCATCCCATCCCCCACGGGGGGCCCAAGAGGCACTGAAGCTTTCTTT; CDR3 protein: CASIPSPTGGPRGTEAFF; V gene: TRBV12-3/TRBV12-4; D gene: .; J gene: TRBJ1-1; clone size: many
CDR3 DNA: TGCGCCAGCAGTGACGGGACAAAGGCAATGGACGAGCAGTACTTC; CDR3 protein: CASSDGTKAMDEQYF; V gene: TRBV10-1; D gene: .; J gene: TRBJ2-7; clone size: many
CDR3 DNA: TGTGCCAGCAGTACCCAGGGACAGGGGAACACTGAAGCTTTCTTT; CDR3 protein: CASSTQGQGNTEAFF; V gene: TRBV2; D gene: TRBD1; J gene: TRBJ1-1; clone size: many
CDR3 DNA: TGTGCCAGCAGCAATCTATACAATGAGCAGTTCTTC; CDR3 protein: CASSNLYNEQFF; V gene: TRBV12-3/TRBV12-4; D gene: .; J gene: TRBJ2-1; clone size: .
CDR3 DNA: TGTGCCAGCAGTTCCGACAGGGTTGTTGAAAAACTGTTTTTT; CDR3 protein: CASSSDRVVEKLFF; V gene: TRBV28; D gene: TRBD1; J gene: TRBJ1-4; clone size: few
CDR3 DNA: TGCAGTGCTGAGGGCCTAGGACAGCCCCAGCATTTT; CDR3 protein: CSAEGLGQPQHF; V gene: TRBV20-1; D gene: .; J gene: TRBJ1-5; clone size: many
CDR3 DNA: TGCGCCAGCAGCCCGGCGGAGCGGGGGGGGACAGATACGCAGTATTTT; CDR3 protein: CASSPAERGGTDTQYF; V gene: TRBV5-1; D gene: TRBD2; J gene: TRBJ2-3; clone size: many
CDR3 DNA: TGCAGTGCTTCACACCTCGGCCAGGGTGGGGGTGAAAAACTGTTTTTT; CDR3 protein: CSASHLGQGGGEKLFF; V gene: TRBV20-1; D gene: .; J gene: TRBJ1-4; clone size: many
CDR3 DNA: TGCAGCGTTGAGCCTAGGGTGAGGAGTCAGAATGGCTACACCTTC; CDR3 protein: CSVEPRVRSQNGYTF; V gene: TRBV29-1; D gene: .; J gene: TRBJ1-2; clone size: .
CDR3 DNA: TGCAGCGTTTCCCTTTGGACAGGGGGCGAGACCCAGTACTTC; CDR3 protein: CSVSLWTGGETQYF; V gene: TRBV29-1; D gene: TRBD1; J gene: TRBJ2-5; clone size: many
CDR3 DNA: TGTGCCAGCGGGGCGGGAGAGACCCAGTACTTC; CDR3 protein: CASGAGETQYF; V gene: TRBV7-9; D gene: .; J gene: TRBJ2-5; clone size: many
CDR3 DNA: TGTGCCAGCAGCGGCGCAGAGGGAGAGACCCAGTACTTC; CDR3 protein: CASSGAEGETQYF; V gene: TRBV2; D gene: .; J gene: TRBJ2-5; clone size: many
CDR3 DNA: TGTGCCAGCAGTTTATTCAGCAATCAGCCCCAGCATTTT; CDR3 protein: CASSLFSNQPQHF; V gene: TRBV28; D gene: .; J gene: TRBJ1-5; clone size: .
CDR3 DNA: TGTGCCAGCAGCCCTTACCTCTTCCTTACCACAGATACGCAGTATTTT; CDR3 protein: CASSPYLFLTTDTQYF; V gene: TRBV16; D gene: .; J gene: TRBJ2-3; clone size: .
CDR3 DNA: TGCGCCAGCAGTGAGACAGTCCAAGAGACCCAGTACTTC; CDR3 protein: CASSETVQETQYF; V gene: TRBV10-2; D gene: .; J gene: TRBJ2-5; clone size: many
CDR3 DNA: TGCAGCGTTGAAAGCAGGGACGCCTTATCGAAGACCCAGTACTTC; CDR3 protein: CSVESRDALSKTQYF; V gene: TRBV29-1; D gene: .; J gene: TRBJ2-5; clone size: .
CDR3 DNA: TGTGCCAGTAGTATAGACCGCTATCGTACTGGGGCCAACGTCCTGACTTTC; CDR3 protein: CASSIDRYRTGANVLTF; V gene: TRBV19; D gene: .; J gene: TRBJ2-6; clone size: .
CDR3 DNA: TGTGCCAGCAGTTCTCCGGGACTACCAGTTTACTTC; CDR3 protein: CASSSPGLPVYF; V gene: TRBV28; D gene: TRBD2; J gene: TRBJ2-5; clone size: many
CDR3 DNA: TGTGCCAGCAGCTTCTCAGGGCCCACTGAAGCTTTCTTT; CDR3 protein: CASSFSGPTEAFF; V gene: TRBV7-2; D gene: .; J gene: TRBJ1-1; clone size: .
CDR3 DNA: TGCAGTGCTACCTCTCGGACCACCAATCAGCCCCAGCATTTT; CDR3 protein: CSATSRTTNQPQHF; V gene: TRBV20-1; D gene: .; J gene: TRBJ1-5; clone size: few
CDR3 DNA: TGTGCCAGCAGCTCGGACACTCCCTACAATGAGCAGTTCTTC; CDR3 protein: CASSSDTPYNEQFF; V gene: TRBV3-1; D gene: .; J gene: TRBJ2-1; clone size: .
CDR3 DNA: TGCGCCAGCAACAGGGGACAGGGGGTTCGGGATGAGCAGTTCTTC; CDR3 protein: CASNRGQGVRDEQFF; V gene: TRBV5-1; D gene: TRBD1; J gene: TRBJ2-1; clone size: few
CDR3 DNA: TGTGCCAGCTCACCCCCGGGATTTAGACCCCTCCACTTT; CDR3 protein: CASSPPGFRPLHF; V gene: TRBV18; D gene: .; J gene: TRBJ1-6; clone size: few
CDR3 DNA: TGCAGTGCTAGAAGACAGGGAGGCGCAGATACGCAGTATTTT; CDR3 protein: CSARRQGGADTQYF; V gene: TRBV20-1; D gene: .; J gene: TRBJ2-3; clone size: few
CDR3 DNA: TGTGCCAGCAGTTACTCTTTCTCCTCTAAAGGGGGCTACACCTTC; CDR3 protein: CASSYSFSSKGGYTF; V gene: TRBV6-5; D gene: .; J gene: TRBJ1-2; clone size: many
CDR3 DNA: TGTGCCACCAGCAGAGATCGACAGGTCAATCAGCCCCAGCATTTT; CDR3 protein: CATSRDRQVNQPQHF; V gene: TRBV15; D gene: .; J gene: TRBJ1-5; clone size: many
CDR3 DNA: TGTGCCAGCAGCTTAGTACAGGGAAAGGGTACCGGGGAGCTGTTTTTT; CDR3 protein: CASSLVQGKGTGELFF; V gene: TRBV7-2; D gene: .; J gene: TRBJ2-2; clone size: many
CDR3 DNA: TGTGCCAGCAGCTTAGTGGCTGGGGAAAGTCAGCCCCAGCATTTT; CDR3 protein: CASSLVAGESQPQHF; V gene: TRBV7-9; D gene: .; J gene: TRBJ1-5; clone size: many
CDR3 DNA: TGTGCGACTAGCGGAAGCACAGATACGCAGTATTTT; CDR3 protein: CATSGSTDTQYF; V gene: TRBV28; D gene: TRBD2; J gene: TRBJ2-3; clone size: many
CDR3 DNA: TGTGCCAGCAGCCTCCCGCCCCGGGACAGTTATAATTCACCCCTCCACTTT; CDR3 protein: CASSLPPRDSYNSPLHF; V gene: TRBV28; D gene: TRBD1; J gene: TRBJ1-6; clone size: many
CDR3 DNA: TGCGCCAGCAGCCAAGAAGGGGGGCCCTACAATGAGCAGTTCTTC; CDR3 protein: CASSQEGGPYNEQFF; V gene: TRBV4-1; D gene: .; J gene: TRBJ2-1; clone size: many
CDR3 DNA: TGCAGCGTATGGAGTACCGGGGAGCTGTTTTTT; CDR3 protein: CSVWSTGELFF; V gene: TRBV29-1; D gene: .; J gene: TRBJ2-2; clone size: few
CDR3 DNA: TGCAGTGCTTTAGCCGGAAGAACCTACGAGCAGTACTTC; CDR3 protein: CSALAGRTYEQYF; V gene: TRBV20-1; D gene: .; J gene: TRBJ2-7; clone size: few
CDR3 DNA: TGTGCCAGCACCCCGCGGGGGCTTATGAACACTGAAGCTTTCTTT; CDR3 protein: CASTPRGLMNTEAFF; V gene: TRBV28; D gene: .; J gene: TRBJ1-1; clone size: many
CDR3 DNA: TGTGCCAGCAGTACCGGGATAAATTCACCCCTCCACTTT; CDR3 protein: CASSTGINSPLHF; V gene: TRBV27; D gene: .; J gene: TRBJ1-6; clone size: few
CDR3 DNA: TGTGCCAGCAGCTTAGCGAACAATGAGCAGTTCTTC; CDR3 protein: CASSLANNEQFF; V gene: TRBV7-6; D gene: .; J gene: TRBJ2-1; clone size: many
CDR3 DNA: TGTGCCAGCAGCTTAGCGGGGCAGCCCCAGCATTTT; CDR3 protein: CASSLAGQPQHF; V gene: TRBV7-2; D gene: .; J gene: TRBJ1-5; clone size: many
CDR3 DNA: TGTGCCAGCAGCCATATGGGACTGGAGCAGTTCTTC; CDR3 protein: CASSHMGLEQFF; V gene: TRBV7-9; D gene: .; J gene: TRBJ2-1; clone size: many
CDR3 DNA: TGCGCCAGCAGCCAAGACCCTTCTTTTGTCGACCGGGTTGGTAACAATCAGCCCCAGCATTTT; CDR3 protein: CASSQDPSFVDRVGNNQPQHF; V gene: TRBV4-1; D gene: .; J gene: TRBJ1-5; clone size: many
CDR3 DNA: TGCAGTGCTCCTGACCCAGGGGCCCCCTACAATGAGCAGTTCTTC; CDR3 protein: CSAPDPGAPYNEQFF; V gene: TRBV20-1; D gene: .; J gene: TRBJ2-1; clone size: .
CDR3 DNA: TGCAGTGGGGCGAGCTATGGCTACACCTTC; CDR3 protein: CSGASYGYTF; V gene: TRBV20-1; D gene: .; J gene: TRBJ1-2; clone size: many
CDR3 DNA: TGTGCCAGCAGTTTAAGCCTAGCGGGGGATACGCAGTATTTT; CDR3 protein: CASSLSLAGDTQYF; V gene: TRBV12-3/TRBV12-4; D gene: TRBD2; J gene: TRBJ2-3; clone size: many
CDR3 DNA: TGCAGTGCCATAGCGGGGGGCGGGGATACGCAGTATTTT; CDR3 protein: CSAIAGGGDTQYF; V gene: TRBV20-1; D gene: TRBD2; J gene: TRBJ2-3; clone size: .